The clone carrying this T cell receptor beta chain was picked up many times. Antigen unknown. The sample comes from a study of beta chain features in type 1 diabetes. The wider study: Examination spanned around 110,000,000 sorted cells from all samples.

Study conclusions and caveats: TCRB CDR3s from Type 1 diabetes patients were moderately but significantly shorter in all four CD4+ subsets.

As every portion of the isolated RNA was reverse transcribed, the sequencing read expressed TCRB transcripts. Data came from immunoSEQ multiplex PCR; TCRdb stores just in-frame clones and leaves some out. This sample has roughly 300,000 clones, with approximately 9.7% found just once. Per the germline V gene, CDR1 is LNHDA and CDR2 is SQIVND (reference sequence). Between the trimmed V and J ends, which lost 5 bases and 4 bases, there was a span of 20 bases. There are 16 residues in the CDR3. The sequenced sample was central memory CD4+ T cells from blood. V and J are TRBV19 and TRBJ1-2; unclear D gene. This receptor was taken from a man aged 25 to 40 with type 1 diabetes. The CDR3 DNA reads TGTGCCAGTAGTGCCCGGGCCAACCAGCCCCTCTATGGCTACACCTTC. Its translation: CASSARANQPLYGYTF.